What follows are 21 T cell receptor beta chains derived from one specimen sequenced in a study of cytotoxic CD8 clonotypes in ibrutinib-treated CLL. Measured with immunoSEQ multiplex PCR; TCRdb has only the in-frame clones, and not every one. The sample has under 150,000 clones, about 91% seen once; the top ten hold about a tenth. Here the sequenced sample was PBMCs, taken after 12 months of ibrutinib treatment. The source is a human donor with chronic lymphocytic leukemia.

This rearrangement joins TRBV19 to TRBJ2-4, with D unresolved. The CDR3 is 15 residues long. From germline, CDR1 is LNHDA and CDR2 SQIVND (reference sequence). Trimming took off 1 base at V and 7 bases at J, with 14 bases between the two ends. DNA for the CDR3: TGTGCCAGTAGTATAGGTGTTCCCATGGAGAACATTCAGTACTTC. Its translation is CASSIGVPMENIQYF.

The chain links TRBV5-1 to TRBJ1-1; a possible D gene is TRBD1 (5 bases). CDR3 length: 15 residues. CDR1 is SGHRS, CDR2 YFSETQ, per germline. Deletions cut 5 bases from V and 1 base from J, with 15 bases between. DNA for the CDR3: TGCGCCAGCAGTCTCACGACAGCCCAGAACACTGAAGCTTTCTTT. This sequence encodes CASSLTTAQNTEAFF. The variable domain in full, completed from reference TRBV5-1 and TRBJ1-1, reads KAGVTQTPRYLIKTRGQQVTLSCSPISGHRSVSWYQQTPGQGLQFLFEYFSETQRNKGNFPGRFSGRQFSNSRSEMNVSTLELGDSALYLCASSLTTAQNTEAFFGQGTRLTVV.

As DNA, the CDR3 is TGTGCCAGCAGCTTATATTTGGGGAACACCATATATTTT. It codes for CASSLYLGNTIYF. This chain joins TRBV7-9 and TRBJ1-3; D gene ambiguous. The V and J ends lost 2 bases and 7 bases respectively, with 9 bases between them. The V gene's germline CDR1 is SEHNR and CDR2 FQNEAQ (reference sequence). CDR3 size: 13 residues.

The chain combines TRBV7-3 with TRBJ2-3; D perhaps matches TRBD2 (6 bases). Trimming shortened V by 8 bases and J by 1 base, and 10 bases separated the two germline ends. The CDR3 extends over 13 amino acids. Germline V gene data show CDR1 as SGHTA and CDR2 as FQGTGA. CDR3 nucleotides: TGTGCCAGCGCGGTAGCGGGCACAGATACGCAGTATTTT. It specifies CASAVAGTDTQYF.

This sequence joins TRBV12-5 and TRBJ2-7, with TRBD1 as a possible D gene (6 bases). Germline values: CDR1 LGHNT, CDR2 FRNRAP. The CDR3 is 17 residues long. V dropped 3 bases and J dropped 5 bases, with 23 bases sitting between them. The CDR3, as DNA: TGTGCTAGTGGTTTCACCCCCAAGGACAGAGCGGTGGACGAGCAGTACTTC. This gives the protein CASGFTPKDRAVDEQYF.

The gene calls are TRBV10-3 and TRBJ2-7; 12 nucleotides line up with TRBD1. V lost 2 bases and J lost 5; bases outside the gene matches: 4. The length of the CDR3 is 15 residues. In germline, CDR1 is ENHRY, CDR2 SYGVKD. CDR3 region: CAISEGTGGFNEQYF. CDR3 nucleotides: TGTGCCATCAGTGAGGGGACAGGGGGCTTTAACGAGCAGTACTTC.

V is TRBV28 and J is TRBJ2-1, with TRBD2 matching 10 bases. V gave up 5 bases and J gave up 2 bases; unmatched junction bases: 15. Germline CDR1 MDHEN, CDR2 SYDVKM. The CDR3 sequence is 19 residues long. CDR3 residues: CASSPLGLSGRAPYNEQFF. The CDR3, as DNA: TGTGCCAGCAGTCCCCTAGGATTGAGCGGGAGGGCCCCCTACAATGAGCAGTTCTTC.

V is TRBV6-1 and J is TRBJ2-2; 11 nucleotides align to TRBD1. Germline loops: CDR1 MNHNS, CDR2 SASEGT. V lost 7 bases and J lost 4; bases outside the gene matches: 5. CDR3 length: 15 amino acids. This chain's CDR3 is CASIRGQGATGELFF. CDR3 in DNA: TGTGCCAGCATCCGCGGACAGGGGGCCACCGGGGAGCTGTTTTTT.

About this clone itself: The sample has other DNA sequences that encode this CDR3 too. The V call is TRBV4-2, the J call TRBJ2-7, with D perhaps TRBD2 (6 bases). CDR1 is LGHNA, CDR2 YNFKEQ, per germline. The CDR3 sequence is 14 residues long. Trimming left V 0 bases short and J 0 bases short, with 6 bases between. CDR3 sequence (DNA): TGTGCCAGCAGCCAAGAGCGGGACTCCTACGAGCAGTACTTC. It codes for CASSQERDSYEQYF.

The chain has TRBV29-1 and TRBJ2-5; D not certain. CDR3 length: 12 amino acids. In germline, CDR1 is SQVTM, CDR2 ANQGSEA. Trimming left V 3 bases short and J 4 bases short, with 9 bases between. The CDR3 sequence is CSVEVVGETQYF. Here the CDR3 DNA reads TGCAGCGTTGAGGTGGTAGGAGAGACCCAGTACTTC. Full variable domain (outside the CDR3, taken from reference TRBV29-1 and TRBJ2-5): SAVISQKPSRDICQRGTSLTIQCQVDSQVTMMFWYRQQPGQSLTLIATANQGSEATYESGFVIDKFPISRPNLTFSTLTVSNMSPEDSSIYLCSVEVVGETQYFGPGTRLLVL.

The chain is built from TRBV4-2 and TRBJ2-1; TRBD2 agrees at 7 bases. In germline, CDR1 is LGHNA, CDR2 YNFKEQ. The CDR3 length is 17 residues. Trimming removed 0 bases from V and 7 bases from J; junction bases left unmatched: 12. CDR3 region: CASSQDSPRLAENEQFF. The DNA for the CDR3 is TGTGCCAGCAGCCAAGATTCTCCGAGACTAGCTGAAAATGAGCAGTTCTTC.

This chain's CDR3 is CASSAYRFSYEQYF. The DNA for the CDR3 is TGTGCCAGCAGTGCATACAGATTCTCCTACGAGCAGTACTTC. V gene TRBV27 combines with J gene TRBJ2-7; D gene uncertain. The CDR3 length is 14 residues. V was pared by 5 bases and J by 0 bases, with 11 bases between. Germline CDR1 MNHEY, CDR2 SMNVEV (reference sequence).

The V call is TRBV11-2, the J call TRBJ2-7; 10 bases fit TRBD2. Germline values: CDR1 SGHAT, CDR2 FQNNGV. The CDR3 contains 15 residues. J gave up 2 bases and V 5 bases, and 6 bases lay outside the gene matches. Here the CDR3 DNA reads TGTGCCAGCAGCACGGGACTAGCGAATCCCTACGAGCAGTACTTC. It is translated as CASSTGLANPYEQYF.

This clone has a single count. The chain has TRBV7-6 and TRBJ2-7, with D possibly TRBD2 on 6 matching bases. V lost 5 bases and J lost 1, with 18 bases in between. CDR3 length: 16 residues. Germline V gene lookup returns CDR1 SGHVS and CDR2 FNYEAQ. This CDR3 is CASSALRDFPSYEQYF. The CDR3, as DNA: TGTGCCAGCAGCGCTCTACGGGACTTCCCATCCTACGAGCAGTACTTC.

The rearrangement joins TRBV27 to TRBJ1-5; 7 nucleotides align to TRBD1. With 7 bases clipped from V and 3 bases from J, the junction kept 3 bases outside the gene matches. This CDR3 region has 13 residues. Germline V gene lookup returns CDR1 MNHEY and CDR2 SMNVEV (reference sequence). The CDR3, as DNA: TGTGCCAGCACGACAGGGACCAATCAGCCCCAGCATTTT. Translating it yields CASTTGTNQPQHF.

This rearrangement joins TRBV27 to TRBJ2-7, with TRBD2 identical over 8 bases. This CDR3 region has 17 residues. The J segment lost 1 base and the V segment lost 4 bases, leaving 12 bases of the junction unmatched. The germline gives CDR1 MNHEY, CDR2 SMNVEV (reference sequence). This chain's CDR3 is CASSSHASGLGSYEQYF. The CDR3 DNA follows: TGTGCCAGCAGTTCCCACGCTAGCGGGCTAGGATCCTACGAGCAGTACTTC.

This sequence joins TRBV25-1 and TRBJ2-3, with D possibly TRBD1 on 6 matching bases. Trimming pared 1 base from V and 1 base from J, leaving 9 bases between. Germline V CDR1 and CDR2: MGHDK, SYGVNS. The CDR3 covers 15 residues. The CDR3 protein is CASSESGVGTDTQYF. The CDR3 region has the DNA TGTGCCAGCAGTGAATCAGGGGTTGGCACAGATACGCAGTATTTT.

Concerning this clone: The junction shows a germline mismatch at one end, possibly a read error. The rearrangement joins TRBV7-7 to TRBJ2-3; TRBD2 matches 11 bases. There are 16 residues in the CDR3. Looked up from germline, CDR1 is SSHAT and CDR2 is FNYEAQ (reference sequence). Written as DNA, the CDR3 is TGTGCTAGCAGCCGGGGGACTAGCGGATTCACAGATACGCAGTATTTT. Amino acid sequence: CASSRGTSGFTDTQYF.

The V and J genes are TRBV9 and TRBJ1-1; no clear D gene. CDR1 SGDLS and CDR2 YYNGEE come from the germline V gene. CDR3 length: 13 residues. Trimming pared 0 bases from V and 3 bases from J, leaving 6 bases between. Here the CDR3 reads CASSVAGDTEAFF. The CDR3 DNA follows: TGTGCCAGCAGCGTAGCCGGGGACACTGAAGCTTTCTTT.

CDR3 in amino acids: CASALAISTDTQYF. Written as DNA, the CDR3 is TGTGCCAGTGCCTTAGCTATTAGCACAGATACGCAGTATTTT. The genes are TRBV19 and TRBJ2-3; D not certain. The V gene lost 8 bases and the J gene lost 0 bases, with 12 bases spanning the gap. This CDR3 has 14 residues. Per germline, CDR1 LNHDA and CDR2 SQIVND (reference sequence).

CDR3 coding DNA: TGTGCCAGCTCAGCGATGGGACAGGTCCAAGAGACCCAGTACTTC. Protein: CASSAMGQVQETQYF. The chain employs TRBV18 and TRBJ2-5; 8 nucleotides align to TRBD1. Trimming cost V 5 bases and J 1 base; bases outside gene matches: 6. The CDR3 consists of 15 residues. Germline V gives CDR1 KGHSH, CDR2 LQKENI.